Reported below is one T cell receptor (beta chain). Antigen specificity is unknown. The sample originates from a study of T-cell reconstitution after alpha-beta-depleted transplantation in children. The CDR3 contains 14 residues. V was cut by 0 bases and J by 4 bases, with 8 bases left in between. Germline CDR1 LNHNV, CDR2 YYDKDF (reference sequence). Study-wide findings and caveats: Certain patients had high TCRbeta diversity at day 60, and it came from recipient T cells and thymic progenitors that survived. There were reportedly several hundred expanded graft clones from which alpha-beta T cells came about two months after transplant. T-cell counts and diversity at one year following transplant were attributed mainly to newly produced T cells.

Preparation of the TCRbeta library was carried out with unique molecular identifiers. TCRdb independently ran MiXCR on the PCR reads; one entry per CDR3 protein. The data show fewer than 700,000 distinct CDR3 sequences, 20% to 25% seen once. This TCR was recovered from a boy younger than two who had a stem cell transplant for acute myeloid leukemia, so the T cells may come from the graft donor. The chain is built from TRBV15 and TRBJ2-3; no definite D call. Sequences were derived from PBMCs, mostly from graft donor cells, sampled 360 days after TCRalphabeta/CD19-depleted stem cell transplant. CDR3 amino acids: CATSRDYLPDTQYF. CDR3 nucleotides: TGTGCCACCAGCAGAGATTATCTCCCAGATACGCAGTATTTT.